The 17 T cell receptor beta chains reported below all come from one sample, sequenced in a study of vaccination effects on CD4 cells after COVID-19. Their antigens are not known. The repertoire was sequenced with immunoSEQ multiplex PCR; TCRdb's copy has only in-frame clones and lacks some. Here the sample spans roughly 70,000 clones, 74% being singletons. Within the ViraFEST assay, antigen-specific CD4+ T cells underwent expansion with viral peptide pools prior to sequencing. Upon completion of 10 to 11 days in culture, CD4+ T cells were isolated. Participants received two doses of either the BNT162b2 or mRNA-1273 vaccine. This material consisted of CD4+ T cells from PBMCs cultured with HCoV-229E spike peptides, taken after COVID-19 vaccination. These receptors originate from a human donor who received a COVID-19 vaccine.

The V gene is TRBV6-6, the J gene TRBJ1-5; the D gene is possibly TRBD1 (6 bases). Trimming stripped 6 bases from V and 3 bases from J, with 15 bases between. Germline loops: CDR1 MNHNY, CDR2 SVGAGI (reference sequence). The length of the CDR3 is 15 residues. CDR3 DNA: TGTGCCAGCAGCCTGGACAGCAATCTCAATCAGCCCCAGCATTTT. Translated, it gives CASSLDSNLNQPQHF.

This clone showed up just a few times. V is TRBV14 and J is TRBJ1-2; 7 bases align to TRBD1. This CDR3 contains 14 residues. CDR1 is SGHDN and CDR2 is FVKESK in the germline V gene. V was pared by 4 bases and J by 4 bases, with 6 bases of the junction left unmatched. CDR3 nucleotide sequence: TGTGCCAGCAGCCTTGGGACAGCGATCTATGGCTACACCTTC. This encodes CASSLGTAIYGYTF.

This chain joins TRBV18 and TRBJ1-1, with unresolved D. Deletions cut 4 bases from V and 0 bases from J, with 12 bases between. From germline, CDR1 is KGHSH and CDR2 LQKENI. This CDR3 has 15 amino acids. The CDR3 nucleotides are TGTGCCAGCTCACAACGGACCGGTTTGAACACTGAAGCTTTCTTT. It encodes CASSQRTGLNTEAFF.

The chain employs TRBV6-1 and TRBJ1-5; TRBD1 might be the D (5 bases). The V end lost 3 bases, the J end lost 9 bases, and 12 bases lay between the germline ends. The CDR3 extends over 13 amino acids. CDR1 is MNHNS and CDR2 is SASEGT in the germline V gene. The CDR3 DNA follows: TGTGCCAGCAGTGAGACAGATTTGGGGCCCCAGCATTTT. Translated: CASSETDLGPQHF.

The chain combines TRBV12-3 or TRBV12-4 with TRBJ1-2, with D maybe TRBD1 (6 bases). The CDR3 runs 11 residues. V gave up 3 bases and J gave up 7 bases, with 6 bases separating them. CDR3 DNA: TGTGCCAGCAGTTTCAGGGGTGGCTACACCTTC. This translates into CASSFRGGYTF.

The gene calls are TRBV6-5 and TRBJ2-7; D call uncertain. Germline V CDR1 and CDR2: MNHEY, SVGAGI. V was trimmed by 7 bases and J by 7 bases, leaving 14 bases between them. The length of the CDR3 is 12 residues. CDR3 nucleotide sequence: TGTGCCAGCACCAATCAGTGGGGAGAGCAGTACGTC. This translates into CASTNQWGEQYV.

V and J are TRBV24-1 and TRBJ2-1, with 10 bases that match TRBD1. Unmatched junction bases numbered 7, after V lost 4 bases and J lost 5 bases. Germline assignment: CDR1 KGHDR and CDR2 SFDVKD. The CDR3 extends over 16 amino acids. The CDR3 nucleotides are TGTGCCACCAGTGAACCCGGGACAGGGGCCGACAATGAGCAGTTCTTC. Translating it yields CATSEPGTGADNEQFF.

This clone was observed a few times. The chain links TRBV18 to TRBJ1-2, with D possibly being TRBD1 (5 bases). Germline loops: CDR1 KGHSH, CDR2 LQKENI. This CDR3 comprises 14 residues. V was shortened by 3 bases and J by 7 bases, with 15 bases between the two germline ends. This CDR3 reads CASSPPSGRTGYTF. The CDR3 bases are TGTGCCAGCTCACCCCCGTCGGGGCGTACTGGCTACACCTTC.

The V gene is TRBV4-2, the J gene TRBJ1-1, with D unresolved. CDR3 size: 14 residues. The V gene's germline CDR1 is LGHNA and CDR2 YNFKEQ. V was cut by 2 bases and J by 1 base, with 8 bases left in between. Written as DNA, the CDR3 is TGTGCCAGCAGCCAACCCGGGCAGAACACTGAAGCTTTCTTT. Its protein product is CASSQPGQNTEAFF.

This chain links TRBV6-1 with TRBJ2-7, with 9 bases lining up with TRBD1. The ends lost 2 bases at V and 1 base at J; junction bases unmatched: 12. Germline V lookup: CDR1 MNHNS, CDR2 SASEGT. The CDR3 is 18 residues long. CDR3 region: CASSERGQGPSGSYEQYV. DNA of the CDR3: TGTGCCAGCAGTGAAAGGGGACAGGGCCCTTCAGGGTCCTACGAGCAGTACGTC.

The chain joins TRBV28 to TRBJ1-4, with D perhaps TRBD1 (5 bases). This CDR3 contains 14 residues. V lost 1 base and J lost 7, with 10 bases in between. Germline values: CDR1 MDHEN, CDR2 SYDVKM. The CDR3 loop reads CASSLSWGIEKLFF. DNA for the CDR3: TGTGCCAGCAGTTTATCCTGGGGGATTGAAAAACTGTTTTTT. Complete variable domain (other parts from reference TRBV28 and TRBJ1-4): DVKVTQSSRYLVKRTGEKVFLECVQDMDHENMFWYRQDPGLGLRLIYFSYDVKMKEKGDIPEGYSVSREKKERFSLILESASTNQTSMYLCASSLSWGIEKLFFGSGTQLSVL.

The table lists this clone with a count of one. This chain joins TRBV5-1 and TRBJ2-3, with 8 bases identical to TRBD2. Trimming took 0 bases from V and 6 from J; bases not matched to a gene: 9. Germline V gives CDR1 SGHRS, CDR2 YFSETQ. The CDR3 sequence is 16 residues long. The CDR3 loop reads CASSLVPRGGPDTQYF. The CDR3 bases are TGCGCCAGCAGCTTGGTACCTCGGGGGGGCCCCGATACGCAGTATTTT.

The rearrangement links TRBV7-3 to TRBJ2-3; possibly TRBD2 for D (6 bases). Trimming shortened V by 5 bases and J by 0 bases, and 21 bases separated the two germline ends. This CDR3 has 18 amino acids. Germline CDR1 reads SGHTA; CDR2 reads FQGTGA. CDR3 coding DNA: TGTGCCAGCAGCCAAACCCCCTTTGGGAGGACTAGCACAGATACGCAGTATTTT. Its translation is CASSQTPFGRTSTDTQYF.

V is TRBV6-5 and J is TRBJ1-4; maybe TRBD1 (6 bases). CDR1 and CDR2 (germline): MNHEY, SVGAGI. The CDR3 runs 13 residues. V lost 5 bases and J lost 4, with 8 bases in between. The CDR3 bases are TGTGCCAGCAGTAGACAGGTTAATGAAAAACTGTTTTTT. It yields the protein CASSRQVNEKLFF.

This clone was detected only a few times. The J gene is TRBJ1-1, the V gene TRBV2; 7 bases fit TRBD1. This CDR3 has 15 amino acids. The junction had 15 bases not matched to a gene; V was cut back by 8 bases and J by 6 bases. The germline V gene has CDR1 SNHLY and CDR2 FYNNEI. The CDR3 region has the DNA TGTGCCAGCCGAGACAGGGCCCTAATAGGCTCTGAAGCTTTCTTT. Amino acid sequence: CASRDRALIGSEAFF.

The CDR3 coding sequence is TGCAGTGCTAGTTCAGGGTATAATTCACCCCTCCACTTT. It translates to CSASSGYNSPLHF. The gene calls are TRBV20-1 and TRBJ1-6; D perhaps matches TRBD1 (5 bases). With 3 bases removed from V and 4 bases from J, the gap between germline ends came to 7 bases. This CDR3 comprises 13 residues. Germline V CDR1 and CDR2: DFQATT, SNEGSKA (reference sequence).

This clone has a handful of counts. The CDR3 bases are TGTGCCTGGAGTGCAGGTATCTCTTCACCCCTCCACTTT. This gives the protein CAWSAGISSPLHF. The chain joins TRBV30 to TRBJ1-6; D is undetermined. V lost 1 base to trimming and J lost 9 bases, with 10 bases between them. Germline-derived CDR1 and CDR2 are GTSNPN and SVGIG (reference sequence). The CDR3 has 13 residues.